Given below is one T cell receptor (beta chain) in context. Its binding antigen is unknown. There are no base qualities to consult, and no much larger clone falls within one base. Read against the paper, the sample's treatment or condition label means: around 19 received Ad26.COV2.S at low or high dose, single or two shots; about 5 received placebo; per-sample allocation not given. Repertoires of vaccine and placebo recipients were sequenced from samples taken on day 63 after the first injection. Between 29 July and 7 August 2020, Cohort 1b enrolled 25 adults aged 18-55 years at one site in Boston, USA. Ad26.COV2.S was a replication-incompetent adenovirus type 26 vector expressing a prefusion-stabilized SARS-CoV-2 spike protein from the original Wuhan strain. TCRbeta CDR3 regions were sequenced with the immunoSEQ Assay. After extraction, genomic DNA underwent amplification by bias-controlled multiplex PCR, followed by high-throughput sequencing. The authors' analysis ran thus. To quantify the absolute abundance of every unique TCRbeta CDR3 region, sequences were collapsed and filtered. T cell fraction was estimated by normalizing TCRbeta template counts to usable DNA, with usable DNA measured through amplification of reference genes found in all nucleated cells. Repertoire TCRs were annotated as SARS-CoV-2-specific by exact matching of V gene, CDR3 amino acid sequence and J gene to a known reactive TCR set. The reference SARS-CoV-2 TCR set was derived from MIRA and filtered for enrichment in COVID-19-positive ImmuneCODE repertoires, a step that removed public or cross-reactive TCRs. Using the MIRA antigens, annotated TCRs were further analysed by specific ORF or by position within an ORF. Breadth was defined as the number of annotated unique rearrangements divided by the total number of unique productive rearrangements, and depth was defined as the summed frequency of the annotated unique rearrangements. Two-sided Wilcoxon rank-sum tests were applied when comparing TCR breadth between groups. TCRdb provides this immuneACCESS table in a form limited to in-frame rearrangements. Some clones are lacking; in checked studies, under half of them reflect an unresolved V gene, and why the rest are absent is not known. The DNA gave D and trimming, while V, J and clone size come from that table. This sample holds fewer than 400,000 clones; 86% were observed only once. Under 2% of the sample lies in the top ten.

CDR1 and CDR2 (SGHTA, FQGNSA) derive from the germline V gene. Trimming takes 1 base from V and 3 bases from J, and the germline ends sit 10 bases apart. Counted from cysteine to phenylalanine, this CDR3 has 16 amino acids. The DNA shown is the 48-base CDR3, in frame from base 1. This specimen belongs to a study of Ad26.COV2.S vaccination and SARS-CoV-2 variants listed by TCRdb under 2021. Background for the entire study: Vaccine-arm donors came from COV1001, a multicentre, randomized, double-blind, placebo-controlled phase I-IIa trial of Ad26.COV2.S in healthy adults. Dosing of Ad26.COV2.S was intramuscular, at either 5x10^10 or 1x10^11 viral particles, delivered as one shot or as two shots spaced 56 days apart. TCRbeta repertoire sequencing was used to assess the specificity and breadth of SARS-CoV-2-reactive T cell receptors after Ad26.COV2.S vaccination. A total of about 30 samples were included in the TCR-sequenced set, comprising 19 Ad26.COV2.S vaccine recipients, 5 placebo recipients and 8 SARS-CoV-2 convalescent individuals. Trial participants were randomized into five groups of five: low-dose or high-dose Ad26.COV2.S given once or twice, or placebo on both occasions. Throughout the experiments and outcome assessment, investigators stayed blinded to trial group allocation. What the research found in general, with its limitations: Comparing responses between vaccine doses or regimens was not something the study was powered to do. Higher spike-specific TCR breadth was observed in Ad26.COV2.S recipients than in placebo recipients (P = 0.0014). The authors noted that the TCR breadth and depth analyses may have underestimated total T cell responses. Substantial breadth of spike-specific CD8+ and CD4+ T cell responses was reported after vaccination. Non-spike TCR breadth was comparable between vaccine and placebo recipients, consistent with the vaccine containing only spike.

This sequence uses TRBV7-2 and TRBJ1-6; tentative D gene TRBD1, with 5 bases matching. The sample in question was peripheral blood, obtained in a trial of Ad26.COV2.S vaccine versus placebo. This sequence originates from a person aged 18 to 65 who received the Ad26.COV2.S COVID-19 vaccine or a placebo. This receptor has the CDR3 CASSLEGIGYNSPLHF. The sequenced DNA is TGTGCCAGCAGCTTAGAGGGGATCGGCTATAATTCACCCCTCCACTTT. With all but the CDR3 taken from the reference TRBV7-2 and TRBJ1-6 genes, the full variable domain is: GAGVSQSPSNKVTEKGKDVELRCDPISGHTALYWYRQSLGQGLEFLIYFQGNSAPDKSGLPSDRFSAERTGGSVSTLTIQRTQQEDSAVYLCASSLEGIGYNSPLHFGNGTRLTVT.